The rows below give T cell receptor beta chains drawn from one sample of a study of T cell changes during pregnancy in multiple sclerosis. The data were produced by immunoSEQ multiplex PCR, yet TCRdb's version contains in-frame clones alone and is incomplete. The sample gives around 35,000 clones, roughly 90% of which show up once; approximately 0.38% is in the top ten. Material: CD4+ T cells from peripheral blood mononuclear cells, obtained in the second trimester of pregnancy. Receptors originate from a female donor with multiple sclerosis, enrolled in a pregnancy study. Both conserved end residues are part of each CDR3. Fields, in order: D gene, J gene, clone size, V gene, CDR3 protein, CDR3 DNA. D genes are given only for firm matches. Clone size is given for some rows only: seen once, a few or many times, or a class if the clone is expanded.

>NA|TRBJ1-5|NA|TRBV19
CASSIISGQPQHF
TGTGCCAGTAGTATCATTAGTGGTCAGCCCCAGCATTTT
>TRBD1|TRBJ2-5|NA|TRBV5-1
CASSSAPTGWETQYF
TGCGCCAGCAGCTCCGCTCCGACAGGGTGGGAGACCCAGTACTTC
>TRBD1|TRBJ1-1|NA|TRBV7-9
CASSSGQVAEAFF
TGTGCCAGCAGCAGCGGACAGGTGGCTGAAGCTTTCTTT
>NA|TRBJ2-7|NA|TRBV7-9
CASSLAGGGGHEQYF
TGTGCCAGCAGCTTAGCGGGCGGAGGGGGCCACGAGCAGTACTTC
>NA|TRBJ2-1|NA|TRBV27
CASSLWRSPLYNEQFF
TGTGCCAGCAGTTTATGGAGGAGTCCCCTATACAATGAGCAGTTCTTC
>NA|TRBJ1-1|NA|TRBV19
CASSIGLMNTEAFF
TGTGCCAGTAGTATTGGACTCATGAACACTGAAGCTTTCTTT
>NA|TRBJ2-7|NA|TRBV7-8
CASSLDRDNEQYF
TGTGCCAGCAGCTTAGACCGGGACAACGAGCAGTACTTC
>NA|TRBJ2-3|NA|TRBV7-9
CASSPAKKTDTQYF
TGTGCCAGCAGCCCCGCGAAGAAAACAGATACGCAGTATTTT
>NA|TRBJ2-1|NA|TRBV2
CASFWGVWNEQFF
TGTGCCAGCTTCTGGGGGGTTTGGAATGAGCAGTTCTTC
>NA|TRBJ2-5|NA|TRBV18
CASSIDQETQYF
TGTGCCAGCTCCATTGACCAAGAGACCCAGTACTTC
>TRBD1|TRBJ1-1|NA|TRBV5-8
CASSSGQAGTEAFF
TGTGCCAGCAGCTCGGGACAGGCAGGTACTGAAGCTTTCTTT
>TRBD2|TRBJ2-7|once|TRBV7-6
CASSLSGAGGYQDSYEQYF
TGTGCCAGCAGCTTATCTGGAGCGGGGGGCTACCAGGACTCCTACGAGCAGTACTTC
>TRBD1|TRBJ1-4|NA|TRBV5-6
CASRDRFGSEEKLFF
TGTGCCAGCAGGGACAGGTTCGGGAGTGAGGAAAAACTGTTTTTT
>NA|TRBJ2-7|NA|TRBV11-2
CASSSSRGIGEQYF
TGTGCCAGCAGCTCGAGCCGGGGGATCGGCGAGCAGTACTTC
>NA|TRBJ2-5|NA|TRBV5-1
CASSFSSRDTGETQYF
TGCGCCAGCAGCTTTTCCTCGCGTGATACGGGAGAGACCCAGTACTTC
>NA|TRBJ2-7|NA|TRBV5-4
CAWEVGSNTFNEQYF
TGTGCTTGGGAGGTCGGCTCAAATACTTTTAACGAGCAGTACTTC
>NA|TRBJ2-7|NA|TRBV9
CASSVASGASYEQYF
TGTGCCAGCAGCGTAGCTAGTGGGGCATCTTACGAGCAGTACTTC
>NA|TRBJ1-1|NA|TRBV9
CASSVGRQNTEAFF
TGTGCCAGCAGCGTTGGCAGACAGAACACTGAAGCTTTCTTT
>NA|TRBJ2-7|NA|TRBV14
CASSRGGAPRFEQYF
TGTGCCAGCAGCCGCGGCGGGGCCCCCCGGTTCGAGCAGTACTTC
>NA|TRBJ2-6|NA|TRBV27
CASSRRRSSGANVLTF
TGTGCCAGCAGCAGACGCAGGTCCTCTGGGGCCAACGTCCTGACTTTC
>TRBD1|TRBJ1-2|NA|TRBV10-3
CAIKGQEIYGYTF
TGTGCCATCAAGGGACAGGAGATCTATGGCTACACCTTC
>TRBD2|TRBJ2-5|NA|TRBV28
CASGQGTSGSFGETQYF
TGTGCCAGCGGCCAAGGGACTAGCGGGAGTTTCGGAGAGACCCAGTACTTC
>TRBD1|TRBJ2-1|NA|TRBV7-2
CASSLGYRGRYNEQFF
TGTGCCAGCAGCTTAGGGTACAGGGGCCGTTACAATGAGCAGTTCTTC
>NA|TRBJ2-7|NA|TRBV6-5
CASSYYRQADEQYF
TGTGCCAGCAGTTACTACCGACAGGCCGACGAGCAGTACTTC
>NA|TRBJ1-4|NA|TRBV5-5
CASRLEAGANEKLFF
TGTGCCAGCAGACTCGAAGCAGGGGCTAATGAAAAACTGTTTTTT
>TRBD1|TRBJ1-2|NA|TRBV19
CASQGANYGYTF
TGTGCCAGTCAGGGGGCGAACTATGGCTACACCTTC
>TRBD1|TRBJ2-5|NA|TRBV27
CASTPTGGDETQYF
TGTGCCAGCACCCCGACAGGGGGGGACGAGACCCAGTACTTC
>TRBD2|TRBJ2-3|NA|TRBV28
CASDPAGLAGSTDTQYF
TGTGCCAGCGACCCTGCGGGACTAGCGGGGTCCACAGATACGCAGTATTTT
>NA|TRBJ1-2|NA|TRBV4-3
CASSQDAGENYGYTF
TGCGCCAGCAGCCAAGACGCGGGGGAGAACTATGGCTACACCTTC
>TRBD1|TRBJ2-2|NA|TRBV5-1
CASSLGTQGVNTGELFF
TGCGCCAGCAGCTTGGGTACTCAGGGGGTGAACACCGGGGAGCTGTTTTTT
>NA|TRBJ1-4|NA|TRBV4-1
CASSPIVSDTNEKLFF
TGCGCCAGCAGCCCTATCGTGTCTGATACTAATGAAAAACTGTTTTTT
>NA|TRBJ1-3|NA|TRBV5-6
CASSERGTGNTIYF
TGTGCCAGCAGCGAAAGGGGCACTGGAAACACCATATATTTT
>TRBD2|TRBJ2-3|NA|TRBV11-2
CASSRNLAGEADTQYF
TGTGCCAGCAGCCGAAACCTAGCGGGGGAGGCAGATACGCAGTATTTT
>NA|TRBJ2-1|NA|TRBV7-9
CASSPLRAAWFF
TGTGCCAGCAGCCCCCTGAGGGCGGCGTGGTTCTTC
>TRBD1|TRBJ1-3|NA|TRBV30
CAWSTGTGLSGNTIYF
TGTGCCTGGAGTACCGGGACAGGCCTCTCTGGAAACACCATATATTTT
>TRBD2|TRBJ2-5|NA|TRBV7-2
CASSLGLAEETQYF
TGTGCCAGCAGCTTGGGACTAGCGGAAGAGACCCAGTACTTC
>NA|TRBJ1-3|NA|TRBV19
CASFGNTIYF
TGTGCCAGCTTCGGAAACACCATATATTTT
>NA|TRBJ2-3|few|TRBV4-1
CASSQGATYFSTDTQYF
TGCGCCAGCAGCCAAGGTGCGACATATTTTAGCACAGATACGCAGTATTTT
>NA|TRBJ2-7|NA|TRBV7-9
CASSSGLRAGPTYEQYF
TGTGCCAGCAGCTCCGGCCTTAGGGCGGGGCCTACCTACGAGCAGTACTTC
>TRBD1|TRBJ1-5|NA|TRBV4-2
CASSQEMGVRGHSNQPQHF
TGTGCCAGCAGCCAAGAGATGGGTGTCAGGGGGCATAGCAATCAGCCCCAGCATTTT
>TRBD2|TRBJ2-7|NA|TRBV7-2
CASSPMAGAYEQYF
TGTGCCAGCAGCCCTATGGCGGGGGCCTACGAGCAGTACTTC
>NA|TRBJ2-3|NA|TRBV9
CASSVGRGPDTQYF
TGTGCCAGCAGCGTAGGTCGCGGCCCAGATACGCAGTATTTT
>NA|TRBJ1-3|NA|TRBV4-1
CASSQDSPAGSIAGNTIYF
TGCGCCAGCAGCCAAGATTCCCCCGCGGGGTCCATCGCTGGAAACACCATATATTTT
>NA|TRBJ1-2|few|TRBV7-2
CASSPPRNYGYTF
TGTGCCAGCAGCCCTCCTAGGAACTATGGCTACACCTTC
>TRBD1|TRBJ1-2|NA|TRBV7-2
CASSYRVGGDYGYTF
TGTGCCAGCAGCTATCGGGTAGGGGGCGACTATGGCTACACCTTC
>NA|TRBJ2-7|NA|TRBV6-6
CASSSPGGATYEQYF
TGTGCCAGCAGTTCGCCCGGAGGGGCCACCTACGAGCAGTACTTC
>NA|TRBJ2-3|NA|TRBV27
CASRSSTYTDTQYF
TGTGCCAGCAGGTCCTCAACCTACACAGATACGCAGTATTTT
>NA|TRBJ1-2|NA|TRBV30
CAWSPGAGYTF
TGTGCCTGGAGCCCTGGGGCTGGCTACACCTTC
>NA|TRBJ1-5|NA|TRBV7-8
CASSLVGGSNQPQHF
TGTGCCAGCAGCTTAGTCGGGGGTAGCAATCAGCCCCAGCATTTT
>NA|TRBJ2-1|NA|TRBV20-1
CSARDWRLQFF
TGCAGTGCTAGAGATTGGAGACTGCAGTTCTTC
>NA|TRBJ1-2|NA|TRBV27
CASSWGGDGYTF
TGTGCCAGCAGTTGGGGGGGTGATGGCTACACCTTC
>NA|TRBJ1-4|NA|TRBV5-4
CASSLGQTDEKLFF
TGTGCCAGCAGCCTCGGACAGACTGATGAAAAACTGTTTTTT
>NA|TRBJ1-5|NA|TRBV19
CASSAGEHSNQPQHF
TGTGCCAGCAGTGCCGGGGAGCATAGCAATCAGCCCCAGCATTTT